This is a list of T cell receptor beta chains from one sample in a study of beta chain features in type 1 diabetes. Profiled with immunoSEQ multiplex PCR; TCRdb holds only in-frame clones, not every one. The table records hundreds of thousands of clones, about 63% of them present only once. Sequencing used naive CD4+ T cells from blood. These receptors all stem from a man aged 25 to 45 in good health. Both conserved end residues are part of each CDR3. The order of the fields is D gene, J gene, clone size, V gene, CDR3 protein, CDR3 DNA. The D gene is left open where the match is weak. Clone size appears in some rows only: once, few, many, or a class for an expanded clone.

-,TRBJ2-5,-,TRBV29-1,CSGSGGAHQETQYF,TGCAGCGGGTCTGGCGGGGCACACCAAGAGACCCAGTACTTC
TRBD2,TRBJ2-3,-,TRBV7-2,CASSLAASGSTDTQYF,TGTGCCAGCAGCTTAGCGGCTAGCGGGAGCACAGATACGCAGTATTTT
-,TRBJ2-5,-,TRBV29-1,CSVEDEGSTQYF,TGCAGCGTTGAAGACGAGGGATCTACCCAGTACTTC
-,TRBJ2-7,-,TRBV6-5,CASSSGTYYEQYF,TGTGCCAGCAGCTCCGGGACCTACTACGAGCAGTACTTC
-,TRBJ2-1,-,TRBV7-9,CASSSYGRGDEQFF,TGTGCCAGCAGCTCGTACGGACGAGGGGATGAGCAGTTCTTC
-,TRBJ2-5,-,TRBV29-1,CSLVSGTSKETQYF,TGCAGCCTAGTCTCCGGGACAAGTAAAGAGACCCAGTACTTC
-,TRBJ1-2,once,TRBV20-1,CSWGSGYGYTF,TGCAGTTGGGGATCGGGATATGGCTACACCTTC
-,TRBJ1-2,once,TRBV4-1,CASSQPTSDSGGYTF,TGCGCCAGCAGCCAACCGACATCGGACTCAGGAGGCTACACCTTC
-,TRBJ1-1,-,TRBV29-1,CSVEPMKLNTEAFF,TGCAGCGTTGAGCCCATGAAACTGAACACTGAAGCTTTCTTT
-,TRBJ2-1,-,TRBV6-6,CASSYGTGYNEQFF,TGTGCCAGCAGTTATGGGACGGGGTACAATGAGCAGTTCTTC
TRBD1,TRBJ2-7,-,TRBV25-1,CASSVLTGVTYEQYF,TGTGCCAGCAGTGTCCTGACAGGGGTCACCTACGAGCAGTACTTC
-,TRBJ2-1,-,TRBV7-2,CASSSKGQGSYNEQFF,TGTGCCAGCAGCTCGAAGGGTCAGGGGTCCTACAATGAGCAGTTCTTC
TRBD1,TRBJ2-1,-,TRBV7-2,CASTSNRGDEQFF,TGTGCCAGCACCTCAAACAGGGGGGATGAGCAGTTCTTC
TRBD2,TRBJ2-2,-,TRBV29-1,CGAGTLNTGELFF,TGCGGAGCGGGGACTTTAAACACCGGGGAGCTGTTTTTT
-,TRBJ2-5,few,TRBV6-5,CASSLFWRGQETQYF,TGTGCCAGCTCCTTATTTTGGAGGGGGCAAGAGACCCAGTACTTC
TRBD1,TRBJ1-2,-,TRBV23-1,CASSHYRGGYTF,TGCGCCAGCAGTCATTACAGGGGTGGCTACACCTTC
TRBD1,TRBJ2-7,few,TRBV5-1,CASTKGQGSYEQYF,TGCGCCAGCACGAAAGGACAGGGATCCTACGAGCAGTACTTC
TRBD2,TRBJ2-1,few,TRBV30,CAWKGLAYNEQFF,TGTGCCTGGAAGGGACTAGCGTACAATGAGCAGTTCTTC
-,TRBJ2-5,few,TRBV20-1,CSAIFGTQYF,TGCAGTGCTATTTTCGGGACCCAGTACTTC
-,TRBJ2-7,once,TRBV7-2,CASSTSLYEQYF,TGTGCCAGCAGCACGAGCCTTTACGAGCAGTACTTC
TRBD2,TRBJ2-1,-,TRBV13,CASGPSGILGLQQFF,TGTGCCAGCGGGCCTAGCGGGATTTTGGGCCTTCAGCAGTTCTTC
-,TRBJ1-4,-,TRBV30,CAWSLRTAEKLFF,TGTGCCTGGAGCCTACGCACAGCTGAAAAACTGTTTTTT
TRBD2,TRBJ2-3,-,TRBV7-2,CASLERGLVDTQYF,TGTGCCAGCCTTGAGCGGGGACTCGTAGATACGCAGTATTTT
-,TRBJ2-1,-,TRBV30,CAWSVGPLRETYNEQFF,TGTGCCTGGAGTGTAGGCCCGTTGAGGGAGACCTACAATGAGCAGTTCTTC
TRBD2,TRBJ2-1,-,TRBV30,CAWSRYSGASYNEQFF,TGTGCCTGGAGTCGCTACAGCGGGGCTTCCTACAATGAGCAGTTCTTC
-,TRBJ2-3,-,TRBV28,CASSLPGVLAQLDTQYF,TGTGCCAGCAGTTTACCCGGGGTTCTAGCGCAATTAGATACGCAGTATTTT
-,TRBJ1-1,-,TRBV29-1,CSVRQNQNEAFF,TGCAGCGTGCGACAGAACCAAAATGAAGCTTTCTTT
-,TRBJ2-1,-,TRBV28,CASSLTGSYNEQFF,TGTGCCAGCAGTTTAACTGGCTCCTACAATGAGCAGTTCTTC
-,TRBJ2-3,few,TRBV30,CAWYSGLADTQYF,TGTGCCTGGTACAGCGGGCTGGCAGATACGCAGTATTTT
-,TRBJ1-1,-,TRBV30,CAWRPRKLVYTEAFF,TGTGCCTGGAGACCCCGAAAGTTGGTTTACACTGAAGCTTTCTTT
-,TRBJ2-3,-,TRBV29-1,CSVDPSTDTQYF,TGCAGCGTTGACCCAAGCACAGATACGCAGTATTTT
TRBD1,TRBJ2-5,-,TRBV19,CAAGQGETQYF,TGTGCCGCAGGACAGGGGGAGACCCAGTACTTC
-,TRBJ2-5,-,TRBV5-1,CASSLEGETQYF,TGCGCCAGCAGCTTGGAAGGAGAGACCCAGTACTTC
-,TRBJ2-1,few,TRBV20-1,CSARGYNEQFF,TGCAGTGCTAGGGGCTACAATGAGCAGTTCTTC
-,TRBJ2-3,few,TRBV29-1,CSVVLGGRSDTQYF,TGCAGCGTTGTTTTGGGGGGCCGCTCAGATACGCAGTATTTT
-,TRBJ2-4,-,TRBV2,CASRTPGSAKNIQYF,TGTGCCAGCAGGACCCCAGGGTCGGCCAAAAACATTCAGTACTTC
-,TRBJ2-2,once,TRBV23-1,CASSQQNTGELFF,TGCGCCAGCAGTCAACAGAACACCGGGGAGCTGTTTTTT
-,TRBJ1-1,-,TRBV20-1,CSADGLAEAFF,TGCAGTGCCGACGGCCTCGCTGAAGCTTTCTTT
-,TRBJ2-7,-,TRBV29-1,CSVLSQGMDEQYF,TGCAGCGTTCTCTCTCAGGGGATGGACGAGCAGTACTTC
TRBD2,TRBJ2-2,-,TRBV11-2,CASSSGRAATGELFF,TGTGCCAGCAGTAGCGGGAGGGCCGCCACCGGGGAGCTGTTTTTT
TRBD1,TRBJ2-5,-,TRBV30,CAWDRAETQYF,TGTGCCTGGGACAGGGCCGAGACCCAGTACTTC
-,TRBJ2-5,few,TRBV29-1,CSVEGQYQETQYF,TGCAGCGTTGAAGGGCAATATCAAGAGACCCAGTACTTC
-,TRBJ2-7,-,TRBV20-1,CSAADSYEQYF,TGCAGTGCCGCCGACTCCTACGAGCAGTACTTC
-,TRBJ2-6,-,TRBV5-4,CASSLGGQLRSGANVLTF,TGTGCCAGCAGCTTGGGCGGACAGCTTCGTTCTGGGGCCAACGTCCTGACTTTC